A single sample gave rise to the 21 T cell receptor beta chains below, sequenced in a study of blood T cell repertoires in COVID-19. Only in-frame clones appear in the TCRdb table, and some are missing; sequencing was by immunoSEQ multiplex PCR. This sample has approximately 120,000 clones, with about 90% found just once. Sequenced material: peripheral blood. The source is a man aged 50 to 60 with COVID-19, enrolled during active disease.

The chain links TRBV10-1 to TRBJ2-7, with D tentatively TRBD1 (5 bases). In germline, CDR1 is WNHNN, CDR2 SYGVQD (reference sequence). This CDR3 is built from 14 residues. Trimming shortened V by 7 bases and J by 2 bases, and 15 bases separated the two germline ends. The DNA for the CDR3 is TGCGCCAGCAATAAGGCGGAAGGGGCCTACGAGCAGTACGTC. Its protein is CASNKAEGAYEQYV.

The V and J genes are TRBV19 and TRBJ2-2; TRBD1 agrees at 7 bases. Unmatched junction bases numbered 10, after V lost 5 bases and J lost 7 bases. Germline V gene sequence: CDR1 LNHDA, CDR2 SQIVND (reference sequence). The CDR3 loop spans 15 amino acids. The CDR3: CASSQDRTAGGELFF. The CDR3 bases are TGTGCCAGTAGTCAGGACAGGACCGCCGGCGGGGAGCTGTTTTTT.

This rearrangement joins TRBV19 to TRBJ2-3; 8 bases map to TRBD2. This CDR3 contains 14 residues. Germline-derived CDR1 and CDR2 are LNHDA and SQIVND (reference sequence). Germline trimming cut 4 bases from V and 3 bases from J; bases unmatched to any gene: 3. The CDR3 region is CASSTIAGTDTQYF. The CDR3 DNA sequence: TGTGCCAGTAGTACTATAGCGGGGACAGATACGCAGTATTTT.

The chain combines TRBV4-1 with TRBJ2-1; 9 bases match TRBD1. This CDR3 spans 14 amino acids. The trim removed 4 bases at V and 4 bases at J, leaving 2 bases unmatched. From germline, CDR1 is MGHRA and CDR2 YSYEKL. The CDR3 spells CASSPGQGYNEQFF. As DNA, the CDR3 is TGCGCCAGCAGCCCGGGACAGGGATACAATGAGCAGTTCTTC.

The chain links TRBV3-1 (or the pseudogene TRBV3-2) to TRBJ2-5, with TRBD1 matching over 7 bases. CDR1 LGHDT and CDR2 YNNKEL come from the germline V gene (reference sequence). The junction had 5 bases not matched to a gene; V was cut back by 0 bases and J by 7 bases. The CDR3 sequence is 14 residues long. CDR3 sequence reads: CASSQEHRGPTQYF. CDR3 nucleotides: TGTGCCAGCAGCCAAGAACACAGGGGCCCGACCCAGTACTTC.

V gene TRBV5-1 combines with J gene TRBJ2-1; 10 bases fit TRBD1. Per germline, CDR1 SGHRS and CDR2 YFSETQ. Losses at the gene ends were 0 bases for V and 8 bases for J; bases not matched to a gene: 8. This CDR3 is 16 amino acids long. The CDR3 here is CASSLVGTGVRDEQFF. CDR3 in DNA: TGCGCCAGCAGCTTGGTTGGGACAGGGGTGCGGGATGAGCAGTTCTTC.

The rearrangement uses TRBV6-6 and TRBJ2-1; TRBD2 matches at 11 bases. CDR1 is MNHNY and CDR2 is SVGAGI in the germline V gene (reference sequence). The ends lost 5 bases at V and 7 bases at J; junction bases unmatched: 4. The CDR3 loop spans 14 amino acids. The CDR3 spells CASSRLAGPNEQFF. CDR3 nucleotides: TGTGCCAGCAGTCGACTAGCGGGACCTAATGAGCAGTTCTTC.

V and J are TRBV7-3 and TRBJ2-2, with D perhaps matching TRBD1 (5 bases). V was trimmed by 4 bases and J by 5 bases, leaving 11 bases between them. The CDR3 has 14 amino acids. CDR1 and CDR2 from the germline V gene are SGHTA and FQGTGA. The CDR3 here is CASSSTDRTGELFF. The CDR3 DNA sequence: TGTGCCAGCAGCTCCACCGACAGAACCGGGGAGCTGTTTTTT.

The V gene is TRBV4-2, the J gene TRBJ2-1, with D possibly being TRBD2 (6 bases). Germline V gene data show CDR1 as LGHNA and CDR2 as YNFKEQ. The ends were cut back, 4 bases at V and 4 bases at J, with 17 bases in the middle. CDR3 length equals 16 residues. This CDR3 reads CASSLLAHGLYNEQFF. DNA for the CDR3: TGTGCCAGCAGCCTCCTAGCGCACGGCCTTTACAATGAGCAGTTCTTC.

J is TRBJ2-7 and V is TRBV5-1, with D perhaps matching TRBD1 (6 bases). Germline V gene sequence: CDR1 SGHRS, CDR2 YFSETQ. Trimming pared 7 bases from V and 3 bases from J, leaving 20 bases between. The CDR3 loop spans 15 amino acids. CDR3 DNA: TGCGCCAGCTCAAGGGGACACCCAGACCTCTACGAGCAGTACTTC. It translates to CASSRGHPDLYEQYF.

The chain links TRBV11-3 to TRBJ1-1; D may be TRBD1 (5 bases). Germline-derived CDR1 and CDR2 are SGHNT and YENEEA. V lost 1 base and J 0 bases, leaving 9 bases between the germline ends. There are 15 residues in the CDR3. CDR3 sequence (DNA): TGTGCCAGCAGCTTAGGGAGGGGCGTGAACACTGAAGCTTTCTTT. The encoded protein is CASSLGRGVNTEAFF. The variable domain in full, with the rest retrieved from reference TRBV11-3 and TRBJ1-1, is EAGVVQSPRYKIIEKKQPVAFWCNPISGHNTLYWYLQNLGQGPELLIRYENEEAVDDSQLPKDRFSAERLKGVDSTLKIQPAELGDSAVYLCASSLGRGVNTEAFFGQGTRLTVV.

The V and J genes are TRBV7-9 and TRBJ1-6, with TRBD1 identical over 8 bases. The CDR3 contains 13 residues. Germline lookup yields CDR1 SEHNR and CDR2 FQNEAQ (reference sequence). V lost 5 bases, J lost 7 bases, and 1 base stayed unmatched. The CDR3 here is CASSTGGNSPLHF. As DNA, the CDR3 is TGTGCCAGCAGCACAGGGGGAAATTCACCCCTCCACTTT.

This chain links TRBV6-5 with TRBJ1-1; 7 nucleotides agree with TRBD1. This CDR3 has 12 residues. CDR1 MNHEY and CDR2 SVGAGI come from the germline V gene. After removal of 8 bases from V and 2 bases from J, the junction contained 2 bases not matched to a gene. The CDR3: CASDRANTEAFF. The CDR3 DNA follows: TGTGCCAGCGACAGGGCTAACACTGAAGCTTTCTTT.

This chain links TRBV5-1 with TRBJ1-3; 7 bases align to TRBD1. Germline CDR1 reads SGHRS; CDR2 reads YFSETQ. V lost 0 bases, J lost 4 bases, and 1 base stayed unmatched. The CDR3 sequence is 14 residues long. CDR3 nucleotides: TGCGCCAGCAGCTTGGCGGGACAGGGAAACACCATATATTTT. Protein: CASSLAGQGNTIYF.

This sequence joins TRBV9 and TRBJ2-2; possibly TRBD1 for D (5 bases). V was pared by 1 base and J by 0 bases, with 7 bases between. Germline V gene sequence: CDR1 SGDLS, CDR2 YYNGEE. This CDR3 has 15 residues. DNA of the CDR3: TGTGCCAGCAGCGTAACAGGAGCGAACACCGGGGAGCTGTTTTTT. Protein product: CASSVTGANTGELFF.

V is TRBV7-9 and J is TRBJ2-3, with 11 bases matching TRBD2. Germline loops: CDR1 SEHNR, CDR2 FQNEAQ (reference sequence). The V gene end was trimmed by 4 bases and the J gene end by 6 bases; junction bases not matched to a gene: 12. The CDR3 loop spans 17 amino acids. The CDR3 DNA follows: TGTGCCAGCAGCTCGCCCGGGCTAGCGGGAGGACCCGATACGCAGTATTTT. Encoded protein: CASSSPGLAGGPDTQYF.

The chain employs TRBV7-8 and TRBJ1-1, with a weak D call TRBD1 (6 bases). The V gene's germline CDR1 is SGHVS and CDR2 FQNEAQ. The length of the CDR3 is 14 residues. The ends were cut back, 6 bases at V and 4 bases at J, with 15 bases in the middle. The CDR3 nucleotides are TGTGCCAGCAGAGAGGGGGGGACCGGCACTGAAGCTTTCTTT. Protein product: CASREGGTGTEAFF.

This clone was detected once. The V and J genes are TRBV6-2 or TRBV6-3 and TRBJ2-5; 8 nucleotides line up with TRBD2. The V gene end was trimmed by 1 base and the J gene end by 2 bases; junction bases not matched to a gene: 12. Germline CDR1 is MNHEY and CDR2 is SVGEGT. The CDR3 is made up of 18 amino acids. The CDR3 sequence: CASSYLPPGTRRQETQYF. The CDR3, as DNA: TGTGCCAGCAGTTACTTACCCCCCGGGACTAGGCGACAAGAGACCCAGTACTTC.

The chain couples TRBV6-1 to TRBJ2-5, with 11 bases fitting TRBD1. Trimming took 1 base from V and 7 from J; bases not matched to a gene: 11. Germline V CDR1 and CDR2: MNHNS, SASEGT. CDR3 length: 17 residues. The CDR3 DNA reads as TGTGCCAGCAGTGAAGTCGCCGGGACAGGGGGACCAGGGACCCAGTACTTC. Protein sequence: CASSEVAGTGGPGTQYF.

This clone showed up just once. The CDR3 reads CASSPGWDRLADTQYF. The CDR3 nucleotides are TGCGCCAGCAGCCCCGGTTGGGACAGGTTAGCAGATACGCAGTATTTT. V usage is TRBV4-1 and J usage is TRBJ2-3, with TRBD1 identical over 8 bases. After removal of 4 bases from V and 4 bases from J, the junction contained 10 bases not matched to a gene. CDR1 and CDR2 from the germline V gene are MGHRA and YSYEKL. This CDR3 contains 16 residues.

The CDR3 spells CASSLDRGNNSPLHF. CDR3 sequence (DNA): TGCGCCAGCAGCTTGGACAGGGGGAATAATTCACCCCTCCACTTT. The chain couples TRBV5-1 to TRBJ1-6, with 8 positions matching TRBD1. This CDR3 contains 15 residues. CDR1 and CDR2 from the germline V gene are SGHRS and YFSETQ. J was trimmed by 5 bases and V by 0 bases; bases with no gene match: 1.